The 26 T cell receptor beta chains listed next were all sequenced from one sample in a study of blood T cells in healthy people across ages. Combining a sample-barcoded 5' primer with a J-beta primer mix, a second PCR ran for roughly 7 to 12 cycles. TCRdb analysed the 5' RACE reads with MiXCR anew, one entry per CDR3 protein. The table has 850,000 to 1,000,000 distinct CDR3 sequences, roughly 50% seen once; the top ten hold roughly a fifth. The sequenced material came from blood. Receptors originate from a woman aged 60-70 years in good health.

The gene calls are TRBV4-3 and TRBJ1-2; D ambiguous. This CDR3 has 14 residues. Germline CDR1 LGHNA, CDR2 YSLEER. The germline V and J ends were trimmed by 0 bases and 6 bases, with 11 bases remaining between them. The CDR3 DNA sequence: TGCGCCAGCAGCCAAGATCTCCATTCGCATGGCTACACCTTC. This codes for CASSQDLHSHGYTF.

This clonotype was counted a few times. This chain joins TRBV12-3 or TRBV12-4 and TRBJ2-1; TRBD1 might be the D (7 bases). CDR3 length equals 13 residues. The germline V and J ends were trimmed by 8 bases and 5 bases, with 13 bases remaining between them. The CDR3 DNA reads TGTGCCAGCGCCAGCAGGGGGGACAATGAGCAGTTCTTC. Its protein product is CASASRGDNEQFF.

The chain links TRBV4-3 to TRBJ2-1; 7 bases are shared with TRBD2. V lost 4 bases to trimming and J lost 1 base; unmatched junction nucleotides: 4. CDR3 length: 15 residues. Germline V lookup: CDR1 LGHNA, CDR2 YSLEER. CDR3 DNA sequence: TGCGCCAGCAGCCTGGGGAGGGATTCCTACAATGAGCAGTTCTTC. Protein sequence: CASSLGRDSYNEQFF.

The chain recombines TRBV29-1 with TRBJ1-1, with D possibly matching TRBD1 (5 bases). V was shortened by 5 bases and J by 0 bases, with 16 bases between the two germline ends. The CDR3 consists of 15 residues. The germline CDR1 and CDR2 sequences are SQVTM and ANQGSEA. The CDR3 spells CSVSSGQHMNTEAFF. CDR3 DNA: TGCAGCGTTAGTTCAGGACAACACATGAACACTGAAGCTTTCTTT.

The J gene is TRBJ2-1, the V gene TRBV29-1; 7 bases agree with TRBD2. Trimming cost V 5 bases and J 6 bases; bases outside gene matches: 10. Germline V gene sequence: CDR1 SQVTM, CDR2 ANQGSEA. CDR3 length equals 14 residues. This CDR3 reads CSVNVRGRANEQFF. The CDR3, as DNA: TGCAGCGTTAACGTACGTGGGAGGGCCAATGAGCAGTTCTTC.

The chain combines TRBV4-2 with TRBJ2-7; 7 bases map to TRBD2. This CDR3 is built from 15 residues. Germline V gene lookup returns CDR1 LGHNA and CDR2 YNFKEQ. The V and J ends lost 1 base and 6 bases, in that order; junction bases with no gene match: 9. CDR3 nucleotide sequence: TGTGCCAGCAGCCAAGTTGGCGGGAGTGGTCGCGAGCAGTACTTC. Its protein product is CASSQVGGSGREQYF.

The CDR3 DNA reads as TGTGCCAGCGGGGGACTGGGAGGCATCGAGCAGTACTTC. Translation: CASGGLGGIEQYF. The chain couples TRBV2 to TRBJ2-5; possible D gene TRBD2, 6 bases. The DNA end is a closer match to TRBJ2-7, so the J assignment may be wrong. CDR3 length: 13 residues. Germline loops: CDR1 SNHLY, CDR2 FYNNEI.

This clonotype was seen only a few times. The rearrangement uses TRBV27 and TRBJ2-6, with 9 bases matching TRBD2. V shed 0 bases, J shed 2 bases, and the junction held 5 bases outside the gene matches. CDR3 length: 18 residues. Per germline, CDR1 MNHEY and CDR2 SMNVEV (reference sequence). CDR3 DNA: TGTGCCAGCAGTTTATCCGTGAAGCGGGGGGCTGGGGCCAACGTCCTGACTTTC. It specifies CASSLSVKRGAGANVLTF.

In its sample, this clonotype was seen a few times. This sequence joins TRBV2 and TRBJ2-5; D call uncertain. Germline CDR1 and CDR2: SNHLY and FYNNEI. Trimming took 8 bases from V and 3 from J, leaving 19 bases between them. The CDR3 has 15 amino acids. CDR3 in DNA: TGTGCCAGCTTGCGTAGGGAACAGCGTGAAGAGACCCAGTACTTC. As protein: CASLRREQREETQYF.

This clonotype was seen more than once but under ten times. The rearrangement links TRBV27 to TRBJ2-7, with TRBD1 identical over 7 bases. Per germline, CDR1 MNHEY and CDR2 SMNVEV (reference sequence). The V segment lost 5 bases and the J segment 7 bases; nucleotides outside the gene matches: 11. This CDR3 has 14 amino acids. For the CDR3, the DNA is TGTGCCAGCAGTCCCATTTCGACAGGGTTGGAGCAGTACTTC. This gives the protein CASSPISTGLEQYF.

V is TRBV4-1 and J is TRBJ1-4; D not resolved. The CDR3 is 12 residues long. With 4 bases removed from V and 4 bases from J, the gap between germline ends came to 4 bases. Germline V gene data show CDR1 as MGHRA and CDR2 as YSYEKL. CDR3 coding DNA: TGCGCCAGCAGCCGGATTAATGAAAAACTGTTTTTT. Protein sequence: CASSRINEKLFF.

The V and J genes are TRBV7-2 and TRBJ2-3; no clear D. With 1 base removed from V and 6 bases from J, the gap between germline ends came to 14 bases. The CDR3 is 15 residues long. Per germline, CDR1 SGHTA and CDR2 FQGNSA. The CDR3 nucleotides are TGTGCCAGCAGCTTAGTGGTTAGCCCCACGGATACGCAGTATTTT. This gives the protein CASSLVVSPTDTQYF.

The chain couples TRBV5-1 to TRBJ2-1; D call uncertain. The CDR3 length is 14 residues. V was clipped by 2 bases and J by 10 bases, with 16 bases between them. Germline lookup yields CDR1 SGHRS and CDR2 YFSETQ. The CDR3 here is CASSFTAKANEQFF. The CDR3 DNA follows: TGCGCCAGCAGCTTTACAGCAAAAGCGAACGAGCAGTTCTTC.

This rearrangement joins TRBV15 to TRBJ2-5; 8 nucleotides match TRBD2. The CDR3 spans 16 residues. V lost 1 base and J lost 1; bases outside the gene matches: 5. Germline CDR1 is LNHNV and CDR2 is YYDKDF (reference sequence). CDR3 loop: CATSRVKAGGQETQYF. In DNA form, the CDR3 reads TGTGCCACCAGCAGAGTAAAGGCGGGAGGCCAAGAGACCCAGTACTTC.

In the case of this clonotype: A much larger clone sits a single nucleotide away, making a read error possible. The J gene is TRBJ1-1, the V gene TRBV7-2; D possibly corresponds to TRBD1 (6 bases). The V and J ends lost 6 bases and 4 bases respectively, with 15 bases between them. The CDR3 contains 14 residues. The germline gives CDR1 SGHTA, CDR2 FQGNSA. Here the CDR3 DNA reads TGTGCCAGCAGGAAGGGGGGGGCTTGCACTGAAGCTTTCTTT. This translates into CASRKGGACTEAFF.

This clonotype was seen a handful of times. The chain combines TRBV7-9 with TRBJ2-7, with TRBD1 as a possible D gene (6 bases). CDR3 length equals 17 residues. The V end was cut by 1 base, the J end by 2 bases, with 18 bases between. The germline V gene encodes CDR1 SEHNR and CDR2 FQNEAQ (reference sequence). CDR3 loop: CASSLVGAGTRTYEQYF. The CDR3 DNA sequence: TGTGCCAGCAGCTTAGTGGGGGCCGGGACAAGAACCTACGAGCAGTACTTC.

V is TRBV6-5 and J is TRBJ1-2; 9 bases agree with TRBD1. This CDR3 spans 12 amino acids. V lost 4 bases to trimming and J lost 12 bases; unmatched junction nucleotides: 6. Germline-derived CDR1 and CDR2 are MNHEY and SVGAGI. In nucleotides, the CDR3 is TGTGCCAGCAGTTCAAGGGACAGGGCTGACACCTTC. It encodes CASSSRDRADTF.

DNA of the CDR3: TGTGCCAGCAGCGAATGGGGAACAGGGAGCACAGATACGCAGTATTTT. Protein product: CASSEWGTGSTDTQYF. The chain carries TRBV27 and TRBJ2-3, with a possible D match to TRBD1 (6 bases). Trimming took off 6 bases at V and 0 bases at J, with 16 bases between the two ends. Germline assignment: CDR1 MNHEY and CDR2 SMNVEV (reference sequence). The CDR3 sequence is 16 residues long.

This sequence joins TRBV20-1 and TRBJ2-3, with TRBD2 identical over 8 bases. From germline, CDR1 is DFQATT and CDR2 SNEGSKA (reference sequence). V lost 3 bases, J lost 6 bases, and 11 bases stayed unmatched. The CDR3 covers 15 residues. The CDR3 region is CSASILGGGPDTQYF. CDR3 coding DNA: TGCAGTGCTAGTATTCTCGGGGGGGGCCCGGATACGCAGTATTTT.

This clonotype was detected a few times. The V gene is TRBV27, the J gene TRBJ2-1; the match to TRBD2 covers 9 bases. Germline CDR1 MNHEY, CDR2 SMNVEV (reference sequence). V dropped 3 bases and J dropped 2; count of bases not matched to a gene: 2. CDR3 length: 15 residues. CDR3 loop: CASSLQREAYNEQFF. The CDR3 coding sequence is TGTGCCAGCAGTTTGCAGCGGGAGGCCTACAATGAGCAGTTCTTC.

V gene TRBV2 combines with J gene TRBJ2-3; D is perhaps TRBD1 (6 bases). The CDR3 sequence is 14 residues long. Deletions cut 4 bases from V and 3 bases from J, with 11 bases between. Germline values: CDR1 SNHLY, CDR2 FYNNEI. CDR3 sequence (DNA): TGTGCCAGCAGTGCTAGGGGGATGACAGATACGCAGTATTTT. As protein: CASSARGMTDTQYF.

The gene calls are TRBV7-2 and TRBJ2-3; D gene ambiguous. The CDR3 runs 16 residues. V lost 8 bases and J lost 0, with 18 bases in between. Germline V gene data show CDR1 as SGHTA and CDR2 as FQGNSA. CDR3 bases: TGTGCCAGCGGCCTATACAGTTCTATTAGCACAGATACGCAGTATTTT. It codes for CASGLYSSISTDTQYF. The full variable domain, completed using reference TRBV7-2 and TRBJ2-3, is GAGVSQSPSNKVTEKGKDVELRCDPISGHTALYWYRQSLGQGLEFLIYFQGNSAPDKSGLPSDRFSAERTGGSVSTLTIQRTQQEDSAVYLCASGLYSSISTDTQYFGPGTRLTVL.

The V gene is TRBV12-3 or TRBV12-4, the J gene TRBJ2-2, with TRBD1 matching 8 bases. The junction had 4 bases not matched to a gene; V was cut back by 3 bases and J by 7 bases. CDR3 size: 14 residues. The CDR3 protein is CASSLQGAGGELFF. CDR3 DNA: TGTGCCAGCAGTTTGCAGGGGGCCGGCGGGGAGCTGTTTTTT.

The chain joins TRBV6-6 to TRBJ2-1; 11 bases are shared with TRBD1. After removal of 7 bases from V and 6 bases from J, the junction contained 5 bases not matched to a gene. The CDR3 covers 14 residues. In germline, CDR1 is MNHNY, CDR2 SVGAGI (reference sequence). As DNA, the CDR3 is TGTGCCAGCATCGGACAGGGGGCAGCCAATGAGCAGTTCTTC. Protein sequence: CASIGQGAANEQFF.

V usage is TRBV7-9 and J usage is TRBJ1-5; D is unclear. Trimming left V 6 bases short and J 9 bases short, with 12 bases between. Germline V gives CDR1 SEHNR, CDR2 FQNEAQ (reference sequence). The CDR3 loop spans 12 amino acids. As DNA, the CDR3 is TGTGCCAGCAGTTTTCCCGACCGGCCCCAGCATTTT. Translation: CASSFPDRPQHF.

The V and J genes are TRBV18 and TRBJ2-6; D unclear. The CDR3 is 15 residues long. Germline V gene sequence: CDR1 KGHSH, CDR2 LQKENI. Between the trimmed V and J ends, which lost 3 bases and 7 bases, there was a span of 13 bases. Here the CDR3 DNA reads TGTGCCAGCTCACCCCAGAACTCTGACGCCAACGTCCTGACTTTC. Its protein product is CASSPQNSDANVLTF.